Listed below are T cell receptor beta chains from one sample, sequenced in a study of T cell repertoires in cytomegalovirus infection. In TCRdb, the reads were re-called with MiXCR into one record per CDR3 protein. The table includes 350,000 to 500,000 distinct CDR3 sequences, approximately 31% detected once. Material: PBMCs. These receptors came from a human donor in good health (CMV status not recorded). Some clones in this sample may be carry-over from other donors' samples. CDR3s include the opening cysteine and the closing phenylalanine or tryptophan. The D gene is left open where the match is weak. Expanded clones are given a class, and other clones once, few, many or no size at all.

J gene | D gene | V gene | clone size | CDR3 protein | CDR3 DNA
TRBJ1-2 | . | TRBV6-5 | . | CASSYDDSWRGYTF | TGTGCCAGCAGTTACGACGACAGTTGGCGGGGCTACACCTTC
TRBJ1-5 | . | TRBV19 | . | CASELTGPRYSNQPQHF | TGTGCCAGCGAGCTAACGGGACCCCGATATAGCAATCAGCCCCAGCATTTT
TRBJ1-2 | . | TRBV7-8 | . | CASSLGTDKQSYTF | TGTGCCAGCAGCTTAGGCACGGACAAGCAAAGCTACACCTTC
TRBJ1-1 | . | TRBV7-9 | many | CASSEAGPGRNTEAFF | TGTGCCAGCAGCGAGGCTGGACCAGGGAGGAACACTGAAGCTTTCTTT
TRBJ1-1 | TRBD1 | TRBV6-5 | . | CASSYWGQGANTEAFF | TGTGCCAGCAGTTATTGGGGACAGGGGGCAAACACTGAAGCTTTCTTT
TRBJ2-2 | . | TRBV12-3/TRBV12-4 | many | CASRVESWGARTGELFF | TGTGCCAGCAGAGTAGAGTCTTGGGGGGCGCGGACCGGGGAGCTGTTTTTT
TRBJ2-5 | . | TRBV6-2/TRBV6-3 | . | CASSYSGFGYTETQYF | TGTGCCAGCAGTTACTCGGGGTTTGGCTACACCGAGACCCAGTACTTC
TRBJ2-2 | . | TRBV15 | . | CATSVAGQNTGELFF | TGTGCCACCAGCGTCGCAGGACAGAACACCGGGGAGCTGTTTTTT
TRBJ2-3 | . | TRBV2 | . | CASLRRGTDTQYF | TGTGCCAGCCTGCGACGGGGGACAGATACGCAGTATTTT
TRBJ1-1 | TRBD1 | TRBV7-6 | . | CASSPRPGQGLGTEAFF | TGTGCCAGCAGCCCGAGACCGGGACAGGGTTTGGGCACTGAAGCTTTCTTT
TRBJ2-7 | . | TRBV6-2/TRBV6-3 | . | CASTPGLYEQYF | TGTGCCAGCACTCCAGGGCTTTACGAGCAGTACTTC
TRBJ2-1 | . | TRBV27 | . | CASSSPGAGYNEQFF | TGTGCCAGCAGTTCCCCGGGGGCTGGTTACAATGAGCAGTTCTTC